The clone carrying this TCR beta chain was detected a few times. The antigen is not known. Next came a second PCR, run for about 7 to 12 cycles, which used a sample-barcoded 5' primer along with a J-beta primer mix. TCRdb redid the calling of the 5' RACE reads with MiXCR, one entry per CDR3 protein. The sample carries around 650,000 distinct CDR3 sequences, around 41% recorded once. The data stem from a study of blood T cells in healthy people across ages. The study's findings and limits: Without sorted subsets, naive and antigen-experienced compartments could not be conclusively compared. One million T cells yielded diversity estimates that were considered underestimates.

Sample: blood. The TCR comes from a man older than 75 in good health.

The CDR3: CASSEGSMETQYF. Written as DNA, the CDR3 is TGCGCCAGCAGTGAGGGTTCGATGGAGACCCAGTACTTC. V is TRBV10-2 and J is TRBJ2-5; D gene ambiguous. V lost 2 bases and J lost 5, with 9 bases in between. The CDR3 spans 13 residues. The germline gives CDR1 WSHSY, CDR2 SAAADI.